This T cell receptor beta chain was found in a study of beta chain features in type 1 diabetes. The whole isolated RNA underwent reverse transcription, so sequencing captured expressed TCRB transcripts. This table comes from immunoSEQ multiplex PCR, and its TCRdb copy is limited to in-frame clones, with some not included. This table has approximately 730,000 clones, under 15% appearing once. Of note for this clone: Its cognate antigen is unknown.

CDR1 is SGHTA, CDR2 FQGTGA, per germline. This CDR3 is built from 15 residues. Losses at the gene ends were 6 bases for V and 7 bases for J; bases not matched to a gene: 9. Regarding the study as a whole: Type 1 diabetes patients had fewer VDJ junction insertions and more deletions. All four CD4+ subsets from Type 1 diabetes patients carried moderately but significantly shorter TCRB CDR3s.

The chain joins TRBV7-3 to TRBJ1-6; TRBD1 aligns across 7 bases. The clonotype originates from a man between 18 and 35 years old with type 1 diabetes. Specimen: naive CD4+ T cells from blood. The CDR3 region has the DNA TGTGCCAGCAGTCGGCACAGGGGACGGAATTCACCCCTCCACTTT. It codes for CASSRHRGRNSPLHF.